These T cell receptor beta chains were read from a single sample in a study of cytomegalovirus exposure and HLA in healthy donors. Repertoires were generated with immunoSEQ multiplex PCR, while TCRdb's copy carries only in-frame clones and drops some. The table shows 95,000 to 150,000 clones, with 63% occurring only once. The sample was PBMCs. Receptors were obtained from a man between 40 and 49 years old in good health and CMV-seropositive. CDR3s leave out the opening cysteine and the closing phenylalanine or tryptophan.

V: TRBV7-9; CDR3: ASSFQGENTEAF
V: TRBV4-2; CDR3: ASSRSGGQGADTQY
V: TRBV6-1; CDR3: ASTTGQGGGGF
V: TRBV19; CDR3: ASSIHTVASNEQF
V: TRBV5-1; CDR3: ASSLERGTDTQY
V: TRBV7-3; CDR3: ASSLYAGGVWDTQY
V: TRBV30; CDR3: AWGRVNTEAF
V: TRBV2; CDR3: ASKGTSGVEQY
V: TRBV9; CDR3: ASSVAADTQY
V: TRBV7-2; CDR3: ASSLWTGVADTQY
V: TRBV6-4; CDR3: ASSVESNTEAF
V: TRBV7-9; CDR3: ASSQGLFLGYEQY
V: TRBV4-2; CDR3: ASSQDLSYEQY
V: TRBV29-1; CDR3: SVANGGTLGETQY
V: TRBV2; CDR3: ASSETGTPIGYT
V: TRBV30; CDR3: AWSVRGRAVSNTGELF
V: TRBV28; CDR3: ASSRGQGREKLF
V: TRBV18; CDR3: ASSTTGTGKGIQY
V: TRBV28; CDR3: ASSNGGIANYGYT